Shown below are 26 T cell receptor beta chains from a single sample sequenced in a study of shared clonotypes between healthy human individuals. TCRdb's copy holds only in-frame clones and misses some; the assay was immunoSEQ multiplex PCR. The data show millions of clones, 85% to 95% seen once. Source material: naive CD4+ T cells sorted from blood. The subset here: CD45RA+ positively selected. The receptors derive from a man between 18 and 35 years old in good health.

The rearrangement links TRBV4-3 to TRBJ1-3, with D possibly TRBD1 on 6 matching bases. Germline assignment: CDR1 LGHNA and CDR2 YSLEER. The CDR3 length is 15 residues. V gave up 4 bases and J gave up 4 bases, with 14 bases separating them. CDR3 region: CASSPGGSGGNTIYF. As DNA, the CDR3 is TGCGCCAGCAGCCCTGGGGGCAGTGGCGGAAACACCATATATTTT.

The CDR3 nucleotides are TGTGCCAGCAGCTCCAAGGACTCCGAGCAGTACTTC. This encodes CASSSKDSEQYF. The chain joins TRBV11-2 to TRBJ2-7; a possible D gene is TRBD2 (5 bases). Germline lookup yields CDR1 SGHAT and CDR2 FQNNGV. Trimming took off 4 bases at V and 6 bases at J, with 10 bases between the two ends. The CDR3 totals 12 residues.

V usage is TRBV5-8 and J usage is TRBJ2-1, with 7 bases identical to TRBD2. The germline V gene encodes CDR1 SGHTS and CDR2 YDEGEE. V dropped 3 bases and J dropped 0; count of bases not matched to a gene: 3. This CDR3 is built from 15 residues. DNA for the CDR3: TGTGCCAGCAGCTCCAGCGGGAACTCCTACAATGAGCAGTTCTTC. Its protein is CASSSSGNSYNEQFF. The entire variable domain, with the rest obtained from reference TRBV5-8 and TRBJ2-1, is as follows: EAGVTQSPTHLIKTRGQQATLRCSPISGHTSVYWYQQALGLGLQFLLWYDEGEERNRGNFPPRFSGRQFPNYSSELNVNALELEDSALYLCASSSSGNSYNEQFFGPGTRLTVL.

This chain connects TRBV19 to TRBJ2-3; D is perhaps TRBD1 (6 bases). The CDR3 sequence is 14 residues long. The germline V and J ends were trimmed by 0 bases and 7 bases, with 11 bases remaining between them. Germline-derived CDR1 and CDR2 are LNHDA and SQIVND (reference sequence). CDR3 bases: TGTGCCAGTAGTATAGACAGGGGTGGATATACGCAGTATTTT. Translated, it gives CASSIDRGGYTQYF.

This chain links TRBV29-1 with TRBJ1-1, with TRBD1 identical over 7 bases. This CDR3 has 16 residues. V gave up 7 bases and J gave up 1 base; unmatched junction bases: 15. Germline values: CDR1 SQVTM, CDR2 ANQGSEA. The CDR3 DNA is TGCAGCGCGGAAGGGGGACAGCCCTCAGGGAACACTGAAGCTTTCTTT. Translated, it gives CSAEGGQPSGNTEAFF.

In regard to this clone: At one end the junction does not follow the germline gene, possibly because of a read error. The V gene is TRBV2, the J gene TRBJ2-6, with D possibly TRBD1 on 6 matching bases. Germline CDR1 and CDR2: SNHLY and FYNNEI. The CDR3 loop spans 18 amino acids. The CDR3 coding sequence is TGTGCCAGCAGCGAAGACAGGTTGATTCTCTCTGGGGCCAACGTCCTGACTTTC. Translation: CASSEDRLILSGANVLTF.

This clone occurred a few times. Other DNA sequences of this sample code for an identical CDR3. The V call is TRBV11-2, the J call TRBJ1-1; D is unresolved. The germline V and J ends were trimmed by 1 base and 1 base, with 4 bases remaining between them. Germline CDR1 is SGHAT and CDR2 is FQNNGV. This CDR3 is built from 13 residues. The CDR3 region is CASSLVENTEAFF. CDR3 coding DNA: TGTGCCAGCAGCTTAGTGGAGAACACTGAAGCTTTCTTT.

The chain is built from TRBV5-1 and TRBJ2-6; 9 bases are shared with TRBD1. Germline CDR1 reads SGHRS; CDR2 reads YFSETQ. Losses at the gene ends were 2 bases for V and 1 base for J; bases not matched to a gene: 10. The CDR3 is made up of 19 amino acids. CDR3 amino acids: CASSFGPGTGYSGANVLTF. CDR3 DNA: TGCGCCAGCAGCTTCGGGCCCGGGACAGGGTATTCTGGGGCCAACGTCCTGACTTTC.

The chain recombines TRBV6-6 with TRBJ2-5, with 8 bases fitting TRBD1. The germline V gene encodes CDR1 MNHNY and CDR2 SVGAGI (reference sequence). The CDR3 is made up of 14 amino acids. The trim removed 2 bases at V and 5 bases at J, leaving 4 bases unmatched. The CDR3, as DNA: TGTGCCAGCAGTTACACTTACAGGGGGGAGACCCAGTACTTC. Encoded protein: CASSYTYRGETQYF.

The rearrangement links TRBV7-2 to TRBJ2-7, with 8 bases aligning to TRBD1. The CDR3 runs to 15 residues. J lost 2 bases, V lost 4 bases, and 7 bases had no gene match. Germline assignment: CDR1 SGHTA and CDR2 FQGNSA. DNA of the CDR3: TGTGCCAGCAGCTGGACCGGGACAGGAACCTACGAGCAGTACTTC. It translates to CASSWTGTGTYEQYF.

The chain is built from TRBV7-9 and TRBJ2-5; D unclear. Germline CDR1 reads SEHNR; CDR2 reads FQNEAQ (reference sequence). This CDR3 region has 14 residues. The ends were cut back, 5 bases at V and 0 bases at J, with 10 bases in the middle. CDR3 protein: CASSLILNQETQYF. CDR3 in DNA: TGTGCCAGCAGCCTGATTCTGAACCAAGAGACCCAGTACTTC.

As for this clone: The sample carries other DNA sequences with the same CDR3. This sequence joins TRBV6-1 and TRBJ1-4; a weak D match, TRBD1 (5 bases). The CDR3 loop spans 13 amino acids. CDR1 and CDR2 from the germline V gene are MNHNS and SASEGT. Trimming removed 2 bases at V and 7 bases at J, with 8 bases between. CDR3 sequence reads: CASSERGREKLFF. CDR3 in DNA: TGTGCCAGCAGTGAAAGGGGACGTGAAAAACTGTTTTTT.

As regards this clone: Other DNA sequences in this sample translate to the same CDR3. The chain links TRBV18 to TRBJ2-5; D is undetermined. The CDR3 loop spans 13 amino acids. CDR1 is KGHSH and CDR2 is LQKENI in the germline V gene. V lost 3 bases and J 1 base, leaving 6 bases between the germline ends. This chain's CDR3 is CASSPRLQETQYF. The CDR3 DNA follows: TGTGCCAGCTCACCCAGGCTCCAAGAGACCCAGTACTTC.

The chain combines TRBV11-3 with TRBJ2-7, with TRBD1 matching over 11 bases. V trimming: 7 bases; J trimming: 4 bases; junction bases outside the gene matches: 3. The CDR3 is 13 amino acids. The germline CDR1 and CDR2 sequences are SGHNT and YENEEA. CDR3 sequence reads: CASKGQGVYEQYF. The DNA for the CDR3 is TGTGCCAGCAAGGGACAGGGGGTATACGAGCAGTACTTC.

This chain uses TRBV4-3 with TRBJ2-4, with D maybe TRBD1 (6 bases). CDR1 is LGHNA, CDR2 YSLEER, per germline. This CDR3 region has 14 residues. With 0 bases removed from V and 3 bases from J, the gap between germline ends came to 6 bases. Here the CDR3 reads CASSQDRGKNIQYF. The DNA for the CDR3 is TGCGCCAGCAGCCAAGACAGGGGCAAAAACATTCAGTACTTC.

The chain has TRBV7-3 and TRBJ1-5; D gene ambiguous. The V end was cut by 2 bases, the J end by 1 base, with 12 bases between. CDR1 and CDR2 from the germline V gene are SGHTA and FQGTGA. The CDR3 extends over 16 amino acids. CDR3 sequence reads: CASSLFQVGSNQPQHF. CDR3 sequence (DNA): TGTGCCAGCAGCTTATTCCAGGTTGGGAGCAATCAGCCCCAGCATTTT.

In the case of this clone: Given a much more abundant clone one base away, this may be a read error. Here the CDR3 reads CASSSWGQPQHF. The CDR3 DNA is TGTGCCAGCAGCTCCTGGGGTCAGCCCCAGCATTTT. The rearrangement uses TRBV5-6 and TRBJ1-5; D is undetermined. This CDR3 region has 12 residues. CDR1 SGHDT and CDR2 YYEEEE come from the germline V gene. Deletions cut 3 bases from V and 6 bases from J, with 7 bases between.

The chain joins TRBV11-2 to TRBJ1-6; D is ambiguous. Trimming shortened V by 5 bases and J by 9 bases, and 14 bases separated the two germline ends. Germline V gene lookup returns CDR1 SGHAT and CDR2 FQNNGV. CDR3 length: 14 amino acids. The CDR3 region is CASSPEYRVSPLHF. CDR3 DNA sequence: TGTGCCAGCAGCCCGGAGTATAGGGTTTCACCCCTCCACTTT. Drawing the rest from reference TRBV11-2 and TRBJ1-6, the complete variable domain is EAGVAQSPRYKIIEKRQSVAFWCNPISGHATLYWYQQILGQGPKLLIQFQNNGVVDDSQLPKDRFSAERLKGVDSTLKIQPAKLEDSAVYLCASSPEYRVSPLHFGNGTRLTVT.

A remark on this clone: At the DNA level, this CDR3 is encoded by other sequences in the same sample as well. V usage is TRBV7-2 and J usage is TRBJ2-1; the D gene is possibly TRBD1 (8 bases). V shed 2 bases and J shed 7 bases, with 15 bases lying between them. Germline V CDR1 and CDR2: SGHTA, FQGNSA. CDR3 length equals 15 residues. As DNA, the CDR3 is TGTGCCAGCAGCTTAAGCGGGACAGGAGGGAATGAGCAGTTCTTC. Translating it yields CASSLSGTGGNEQFF.

J is TRBJ2-7 and V is TRBV28, with TRBD1 identical over 9 bases. The germline V gene encodes CDR1 MDHEN and CDR2 SYDVKM. After removal of 6 bases from V and 2 bases from J, the junction contained 8 bases not matched to a gene. CDR3 length equals 15 residues. DNA of the CDR3: TGTGCCAGCAGCCCGACAGGGGGATTAGCCTACGAGCAGTACTTC. It encodes CASSPTGGLAYEQYF. Drawing the rest from reference TRBV28 and TRBJ2-7, the complete variable domain is DVKVTQSSRYLVKRTGEKVFLECVQDMDHENMFWYRQDPGLGLRLIYFSYDVKMKEKGDIPEGYSVSREKKERFSLILESASTNQTSMYLCASSPTGGLAYEQYFGPGTRLTVT.

The chain carries TRBV20-1 and TRBJ2-7; D is unresolved. CDR1 DFQATT and CDR2 SNEGSKA come from the germline V gene (reference sequence). The CDR3 consists of 11 residues. With 3 bases removed from V and 5 bases from J, the gap between germline ends came to 8 bases. The CDR3 protein is CSARKGNEQYF. CDR3 DNA sequence: TGCAGTGCTAGGAAGGGAAACGAGCAGTACTTC.

The chain recombines TRBV2 with TRBJ2-5; D might be TRBD2 (7 bases). Trimming left V 6 bases short and J 5 bases short, with 19 bases between. The CDR3 runs to 15 residues. The V gene's germline CDR1 is SNHLY and CDR2 FYNNEI. CDR3 amino acids: CASRDGGRGAETQYF. In DNA, the CDR3 is TGTGCCAGCAGGGACGGGGGGCGCGGGGCGGAGACCCAGTACTTC.

This chain links TRBV5-4 with TRBJ2-7, with D perhaps given as TRBD1 or TRBD2 (5 bases each). This CDR3 has 13 residues. Germline CDR1 and CDR2: SGHNT and YYREEE (reference sequence). The V and J ends lost 4 bases and 5 bases respectively, with 13 bases between them. CDR3 DNA sequence: TGTGCCAGCAGCCCGGGACGGCTCCACGAGCAGTACTTC. Translated, it gives CASSPGRLHEQYF.

This chain links TRBV5-1 with TRBJ2-2, with 8 bases fitting TRBD2. V lost 3 bases, J lost 2 bases, and 12 bases stayed unmatched. This CDR3 contains 18 residues. Germline assignment: CDR1 SGHRS and CDR2 YFSETQ. In DNA, the CDR3 is TGCGCCAGCAGCTCCTTTAGCGGGACTGTAAGAAACACCGGGGAGCTGTTTTTT. Its protein is CASSSFSGTVRNTGELFF. Variable domain in full (rest from reference TRBV5-1 and TRBJ2-2): KAGVTQTPRYLIKTRGQQVTLSCSPISGHRSVSWYQQTPGQGLQFLFEYFSETQRNKGNFPGRFSGRQFSNSRSEMNVSTLELGDSALYLCASSSFSGTVRNTGELFFGEGSRLTVL.

CDR3 protein: CASSTTGTNNSPLHF. In DNA form, the CDR3 reads TGCGCCAGCAGCACAACAGGGACAAACAATTCACCCCTCCACTTT. The rearrangement uses TRBV5-1 and TRBJ1-6, with a possible D match to TRBD1 (6 bases). The germline V and J ends were trimmed by 4 bases and 7 bases, with 15 bases remaining between them. Per the germline V gene, CDR1 is SGHRS and CDR2 is YFSETQ. The CDR3 totals 15 residues.

In its sample, this clone was seen once. The chain links TRBV6-5 to TRBJ2-1; 7 bases match TRBD1. The V gene end was trimmed by 6 bases and the J gene end by 5 bases; junction bases not matched to a gene: 4. Looked up from germline, CDR1 is MNHEY and CDR2 is SVGAGI. The CDR3 has 13 amino acids. The CDR3 spells CASRRGPDNEQFF. The CDR3 DNA is TGTGCCAGCAGGAGGGGGCCGGACAATGAGCAGTTCTTC.